This section outlines one T cell receptor beta chain sequence together with its context. This clonotype was seen a handful of times. Its cognate antigen has yet to be identified. It has no much larger one-base neighbor in the sample; base qualities were not kept. The donors were roughly 40 Caucasian individuals from Russia, aged roughly 6 to 100 years, who were systemically healthy. Ten milliliters of peripheral blood were drawn from each donor into EDTA-treated Vacutainer tubes. PBMCs were isolated by Ficoll-Paque density-gradient centrifugation, with at least 7 million obtained per sample. Total RNA was extracted from PBMCs with Trizol reagent, with at least 6 micrograms obtained per sample. Naive CD45RAhigh/CD27high T cell percentages were measured by flow cytometry on a PBMC aliquot from every donor. The record originates from a study of blood T cells in healthy people across ages (dated by TCRdb to the mid-2010s). Study-wide context: In model experiments, template switching captured roughly one uniquely barcoded TCR beta cDNA molecule for every two T cells. For two donors (one aged 18 to 29 and one aged 80 or older), the study analyzed two additional independent replicas of 1 million unique cDNA reads from the same blood draw. Four age groups were formed from the donors: young (average 16 years), middle-aged (around 41), aged (under 70) and long-lived (about 80). To track age-related changes in TCR beta repertoire diversity, the study relied on deep sequencing normalized with unique cDNA molecular identifiers. To avoid experimental bias, donors of different ages were spread randomly across the sequencing lanes.

V is cut back by 7 bases and J by 5 bases, with 7 bases in the junction unmatched. The germline V gene encodes CDR1 MNHEY and CDR2 SVGAGI. The CDR3 goes from the cysteine to the phenylalanine over 15 residues. Only the CDR3 portion is preserved as DNA: 45 bases, with reading frame beginning at the first base. Overall study results and their limits: Estimates of total diversity based on one million sequenced T cells were regarded as lower bounds and as underestimates. As age increased, observed TCR beta diversity per million T cells dropped in a roughly linear way, and a significant reduction was already evident by age 40. The long-lived group showed more naive CD4+ T cells, fewer expanded clones and increased TCR diversity than the aged group, suggesting age selection. Because donor CMV infection status was unknown, age-related changes in expanded clonotypes were potentially confounded. Since profiling was done on bulk unsorted PBMCs, naive and antigen-experienced compartments could not be conclusively compared. A strong correlation was found between observed TCR beta diversity and the percentage of naive T cells measured by flow cytometry.

The library was built by means of 5' RACE. Data came from an Illumina HiSeq 2500. A second roughly 6 to 12 cycle PCR used a sample-barcoded 5' primer and a J-beta primer mix. Each TCR beta cDNA molecule received a unique molecular identifier from a template-switch 5' adaptor carrying 12 random nucleotides. Each sample yielded at least 2.5 million CDR3-containing paired-end reads. First-strand cDNA synthesis was performed from all RNA using the Mint cDNA synthesis kit, with priming by a TRBC-specific oligonucleotide. After uracil-DNA glycosylase treatment, a first 18-cycle PCR used universal primers M1SS and BC2_uni_R on all cDNA. On the study's bioinformatics: For normalization, 1 million high-quality reads were randomly selected from each sample, with every read carrying a distinct molecular identifier. Reads with shared molecular identifiers were discarded instead of being binned into consensus sequences. MiTCR, set to a Q25 quality threshold and the strictest error-elimination algorithm, was used for CDR3 identification, clonotype clustering and error correction. A nonparametric unseen species model using Euler transformation provided a lower-bound estimate of total TCR beta diversity. TCRdb applied fastp at Q25 and MiXCR to the public reads, then kept only in-frame beta chains. Every entry covers one CDR3 protein and lists the most common genes and DNA from its rows. The V and J calls, along with clone size, are taken from TCRdb and not from the paper's own processing. The sample has 1.5 million to 2 million distinct CDR3 sequences on record, roughly 30% of them singletons. The ten biggest clones cover about 8% of the sample.

The sequence is built from TRBV6-5 and TRBJ2-5; 13 junctional bases match TRBD2. The sample consisted of blood. The source of this sequence is a woman younger than 45 in good health. The nucleotide sequence is given as TGTGCCAGCACCCCGACTAGCGGGGGGCCCGAGACCCAGTACTTC. Its translation is CASTPTSGGPETQYF.